Below are 22 T cell receptor beta chains sequenced from a single sample in a study of identical twins. TCRdb reanalysed the 5' RACE reads using MiXCR and keeps one entry per CDR3 protein. The sample includes about 690,000 distinct CDR3 sequences, about 20% seen only once; the top ten take roughly 4%. These same records also appear under a second study, on T cells expressing NK-cell markers.

Input material: PBMCs. All receptors come from a woman aged 18-29 years in good health.

V gene TRBV10-3 combines with J gene TRBJ1-1, with 7 positions matching TRBD1. In germline, CDR1 is ENHRY, CDR2 SYGVKD. This CDR3 spans 14 amino acids. Trimming took 6 bases from V and 6 from J; bases not matched to a gene: 10. CDR3 nucleotides: TGTGCCATCAGGCCGACAGGGTTCGTCTCTGAAGCTTTCTTT. The encoded protein is CAIRPTGFVSEAFF.

This clonotype has ten or more counts. The CDR3 region is CASSSPWETQYF. The CDR3 DNA reads TGTGCCAGCAGCTCCCCCTGGGAGACCCAGTACTTC. The chain carries TRBV3-1 and TRBJ2-5; no reliable D call. Germline CDR1 and CDR2: LGHDT and YNNKEL (reference sequence). The CDR3 covers 12 residues. With 5 bases removed from V and 5 bases from J, the gap between germline ends came to 9 bases.

In DNA, the CDR3 is TGCAGCGTTGGGGGCCCGGGTGGCTACGAGCAGTACTTC. Amino acids: CSVGGPGGYEQYF. The rearrangement links TRBV29-1 to TRBJ2-7; possibly TRBD1 for D (5 bases). With 4 bases removed from V and 3 bases from J, the gap between germline ends came to 13 bases. CDR1 SQVTM and CDR2 ANQGSEA come from the germline V gene. This CDR3 has 13 residues.

The V and J genes are TRBV20-1 and TRBJ2-7; 8 bases fit TRBD2. The CDR3 is 14 residues long. V trimming: 5 bases; J trimming: 2 bases; junction bases outside the gene matches: 8. CDR1 is DFQATT, CDR2 SNEGSKA, per germline (reference sequence). CDR3 amino acids: CSAGRGGRTYEQYF. CDR3 in DNA: TGCAGTGCTGGTCGCGGCGGGAGGACCTACGAGCAGTACTTC.

The V and J genes are TRBV19 and TRBJ1-5; 8 positions agree with TRBD1. J was trimmed by 7 bases and V by 6 bases; bases with no gene match: 8. This CDR3 has 14 residues. Germline V gene sequence: CDR1 LNHDA, CDR2 SQIVND (reference sequence). The chain's CDR3 is CASSPGQVPQPQHF. DNA for the CDR3: TGTGCCAGTAGCCCGGGACAGGTCCCCCAGCCCCAGCATTTT.

The CDR3 region has the DNA TGCGCCAGCAGCCAAGTCCCCCACCAGGGCGACGAGCAGTACTTC. Protein sequence: CASSQVPHQGDEQYF. The chain combines TRBV4-3 with TRBJ2-7; D may be TRBD1 (5 bases). Looked up from germline, CDR1 is LGHNA and CDR2 is YSLEER. There are 15 residues in the CDR3. V was shortened by 1 base and J by 5 bases, with 15 bases between the two germline ends.

This clonotype was detected many times. J is TRBJ2-7 and V is TRBV29-1; the match to TRBD2 covers 8 bases. V gave up 7 bases and J gave up 2 bases; unmatched junction bases: 10. The CDR3 has 14 amino acids. Looked up from germline, CDR1 is SQVTM and CDR2 is ANQGSEA. CDR3 DNA sequence: TGCAGCGCTACCCTCACGGGAGGGACCTACGAGCAGTACTTC. It is translated as CSATLTGGTYEQYF.

The rearrangement joins TRBV4-3 to TRBJ2-7, with 12 bases matching TRBD1. This CDR3 region has 16 residues. The V gene's germline CDR1 is LGHNA and CDR2 YSLEER. J lost 6 bases, V lost 1 base, and 7 bases had no gene match. The CDR3 DNA follows: TGCGCCAGCAGCCAAGTTATTGGGACAGGGGGCAGCGAGCAGTACTTC. Translating gives CASSQVIGTGGSEQYF.

Comments on this clonotype: Germline is not matched at one junction end, which may reflect a read error. The CDR3 DNA is TGCAGTGCTAGAAATCTAGCGGGGACTGCGAACACCGGGAAGCTGTTTTTT. This gives the protein CSARNLAGTANTGKLFF. V usage is TRBV20-1 and J usage is TRBJ2-2; 9 bases line up with TRBD2. Germline V gene lookup returns CDR1 DFQATT and CDR2 SNEGSKA (reference sequence). The CDR3 is 17 residues long.

The chain joins TRBV20-1 to TRBJ1-5; 7 bases are shared with TRBD1. With 2 bases clipped from V and 4 bases from J, the junction kept 5 bases outside the gene matches. Germline lookup yields CDR1 DFQATT and CDR2 SNEGSKA (reference sequence). The CDR3 runs to 14 residues. The CDR3 sequence is CSARSDRENQPQHF. CDR3 nucleotides: TGCAGTGCTAGAAGTGACAGGGAGAATCAGCCCCAGCATTTT.

The V call is TRBV20-1, the J call TRBJ2-3, with 7 bases identical to TRBD2. Germline V gene data show CDR1 as DFQATT and CDR2 as SNEGSKA (reference sequence). V dropped 4 bases and J dropped 3; count of bases not matched to a gene: 4. The CDR3 is made up of 13 amino acids. Here the CDR3 reads CSAKGAGTDTQYF. CDR3 in DNA: TGCAGTGCTAAAGGAGCGGGGACAGATACGCAGTATTTT.

The chain couples TRBV15 to TRBJ1-1; the D is unclear. The germline V gene encodes CDR1 LNHNV and CDR2 YYDKDF (reference sequence). The V gene lost 0 bases and the J gene lost 10 bases, with 15 bases spanning the gap. There are 14 residues in the CDR3. Here the CDR3 reads CATSRDKVVYGAFF. The CDR3 bases are TGTGCCACCAGCAGAGATAAAGTAGTTTACGGAGCTTTCTTT.

This clonotype came up a few times. The gene calls are TRBV10-3 and TRBJ1-3; 9 bases map to TRBD1. The germline gives CDR1 ENHRY, CDR2 SYGVKD. V was clipped by 9 bases and J by 0 bases; unmatched bases: 9. This CDR3 contains 16 residues. This CDR3 is CAIRRDRESSGNTIYF. The CDR3 coding sequence is TGTGCCATACGACGGGACAGGGAGAGCTCTGGAAACACCATATATTTT.

This chain joins TRBV12-5 and TRBJ2-5, with D tentatively TRBD1 (6 bases). The CDR3 runs to 15 residues. Trimming pared 6 bases from V and 1 base from J, leaving 15 bases between. The germline V gene encodes CDR1 LGHNT and CDR2 FRNRAP. CDR3 bases: TGTGCTAGTGGGTCCGACCCGGACAGCCAAGAGACCCAGTACTTC. Encoded protein: CASGSDPDSQETQYF.

This clonotype was detected only once. This sequence joins TRBV9 and TRBJ2-2; TRBD1 aligns across 7 bases. Trimming cost V 4 bases and J 7 bases; bases outside gene matches: 10. Germline CDR1 is SGDLS and CDR2 is YYNGEE. The CDR3 runs to 15 residues. The CDR3 DNA is TGTGCCAGCAGCTTCAGACAGGGTCGGGACGGGGAGCTGTTTTTT. Amino acids: CASSFRQGRDGELFF. Full variable domain (remainder filled in from reference TRBV9 and TRBJ2-2): DSGVTQTPKHLITATGQRVTLRCSPRSGDLSVYWYQQSLDQGLQFLIQYYNGEERAKGNILERFSAQQFPDLHSELNLSSLELGDSALYFCASSFRQGRDGELFFGEGSRLTVL.

J is TRBJ2-3 and V is TRBV10-3; no reliable D call. The CDR3 has 15 residues. Germline assignment: CDR1 ENHRY and CDR2 SYGVKD. V shed 2 bases and J shed 2 bases, with 11 bases lying between them. The CDR3: CAISEGTLATDTQYF. The CDR3 nucleotides are TGTGCCATCAGTGAGGGCACCTTAGCCACAGATACGCAGTATTTT.

The J gene is TRBJ2-3, the V gene TRBV5-1; D perhaps matches TRBD2 (5 bases). V was clipped by 4 bases and J by 4 bases, with 16 bases between them. Germline CDR1 and CDR2: SGHRS and YFSETQ. The CDR3 is 15 residues long. As DNA, the CDR3 is TGCGCCAGCAGCCTGAACGGGGTTTCTTCAGATACGCAGTATTTT. This codes for CASSLNGVSSDTQYF.

The table lists this clonotype with a few counts. The rearrangement joins TRBV4-3 to TRBJ2-2; D remains unclear. The germline CDR1 and CDR2 sequences are LGHNA and YSLEER. V was clipped by 4 bases and J by 8 bases, with 11 bases between them. The CDR3 runs to 13 residues. The CDR3 loop reads CASSPGSEGELFF. CDR3 bases: TGCGCCAGCAGCCCCGGATCCGAAGGGGAGCTGTTTTTT.

This clonotype was seen a handful of times. The CDR3 nucleotides are TGCAGTGCCCAGGGACAGGGAGGACACACAGATACGCAGTATTTT. Translating gives CSAQGQGGHTDTQYF. The chain carries TRBV20-1 and TRBJ2-3; the match to TRBD1 covers 9 bases. V lost 6 bases, J lost 2 bases, and 9 bases stayed unmatched. This CDR3 has 15 residues. From germline, CDR1 is DFQATT and CDR2 SNEGSKA (reference sequence).

This clonotype was counted only a few times. V usage is TRBV7-2 and J usage is TRBJ1-2; D is unclear. V was shortened by 2 bases and J by 4 bases, with 11 bases between the two germline ends. CDR1 is SGHTA, CDR2 FQGNSA, per germline. The CDR3 runs to 14 residues. This CDR3 is CASSLTGSGYGYTF. CDR3 sequence (DNA): TGTGCCAGCAGCTTAACCGGGAGCGGCTATGGCTACACCTTC.

This clonotype was observed at least ten times. CDR3 amino acids: CSEETMNTEAFF. DNA for the CDR3: TGCAGTGAGGAAACGATGAACACTGAAGCTTTCTTT. V usage is TRBV20-1 and J usage is TRBJ1-1; the D is unclear. The CDR3 is 12 amino acids. Trimming removed 7 bases from V and 0 bases from J, with 9 bases in between. Looked up from germline, CDR1 is DFQATT and CDR2 is SNEGSKA (reference sequence).

This clonotype was counted a few times. This sequence joins TRBV20-1 and TRBJ2-7; D is perhaps TRBD1 (5 bases). Between the trimmed V and J ends, which lost 5 bases and 0 bases, there was a span of 14 bases. Germline lookup yields CDR1 DFQATT and CDR2 SNEGSKA (reference sequence). CDR3 length equals 14 residues. CDR3 loop: CSAEPTVSSYEQYF. CDR3 coding DNA: TGCAGTGCTGAACCGACAGTATCCTCCTACGAGCAGTACTTC.